The 21 T cell receptor beta chains listed next were all sequenced from one sample in a study of OX40 agonist ivuxolimab in advanced cancers. Libraries were prepared by immunoSEQ multiplex PCR; TCRdb keeps only in-frame clonotypes and omits some of them. The table lists tens of thousands of clones, roughly nine tenths of them singletons. Material: CD4+ or CD8+ T cells sorted from blood, obtained in a trial of the OX40 agonist ivuxolimab. The origin of the receptors is an adult with an advanced solid tumor such as melanoma, head and neck, liver or kidney cancer.

The gene calls are TRBV10-1 and TRBJ2-1; the D is unclear. The CDR3 has 13 amino acids. V lost 3 bases and J lost 5, with 8 bases in between. CDR1 is WNHNN and CDR2 is SYGVQD in the germline V gene (reference sequence). The CDR3 loop is CASSDVRNNEQFF. The CDR3 DNA sequence: TGCGCCAGCAGTGATGTACGGAACAATGAGCAGTTCTTC.

This clone was found a few times. The chain uses TRBV11-2 and TRBJ2-7, with 11 nucleotides matching TRBD2. Unmatched junction bases numbered 4, after V lost 6 bases and J lost 0 bases. In germline, CDR1 is SGHAT, CDR2 FQNNGV. The CDR3 totals 15 residues. CDR3 amino acids: CASRALAGGSYEQYF. The CDR3 DNA reads as TGTGCCAGCAGGGCTCTAGCGGGAGGCTCCTACGAGCAGTACTTC.

The V and J genes are TRBV7-2 and TRBJ1-1; D perhaps matches TRBD1 (5 bases). CDR1 and CDR2 (germline): SGHTA, FQGNSA. V lost 2 bases, J lost 6 bases, and 19 bases lay in between. This CDR3 comprises 16 residues. The CDR3 here is CASSLRVGVRAAEAFF. CDR3 in DNA: TGTGCCAGCAGCTTAAGGGTAGGGGTAAGGGCGGCTGAAGCTTTCTTT.

The chain employs TRBV6-5 and TRBJ2-7; D possibly corresponds to TRBD2 (6 bases). The CDR3 totals 13 residues. The V gene's germline CDR1 is MNHEY and CDR2 SVGAGI. Between the trimmed V and J ends, which lost 6 bases and 0 bases, there was a span of 9 bases. This CDR3 is CASSRGLSYEQYF. CDR3 bases: TGTGCCAGCAGCCGGGGACTCTCCTACGAGCAGTACTTC.

The V call is TRBV7-2, the J call TRBJ2-1, with TRBD2 identical over 8 bases. The germline gives CDR1 SGHTA, CDR2 FQGNSA. The CDR3 has 16 amino acids. The ends lost 6 bases at V and 6 bases at J; junction bases unmatched: 13. The DNA for the CDR3 is TGTGCCAGCAGTAGTCGACCGGGAGGGCAAGTCAATGAGCAGTTCTTC. Translating it yields CASSSRPGGQVNEQFF.

The V call is TRBV30, the J call TRBJ2-7; D unresolved. CDR1 is GTSNPN, CDR2 SVGIG, per germline (reference sequence). The CDR3 is made up of 14 amino acids. V was shortened by 3 bases and J by 2 bases, with 14 bases between the two germline ends. CDR3 in amino acids: CAWRVSRTTYEQYF. The DNA of the CDR3 is TGTGCCTGGAGGGTCAGTAGAACTACCTACGAGCAGTACTTC. Full variable domain (outside the CDR3, taken from reference TRBV30 and TRBJ2-7): SQTIHQWPATLVQPVGSPLSLECTVEGTSNPNLYWYRQAAGRGLQLLFYSVGIGQISSEVPQNLSASRPQDRQFILSSKKLLLSDSGFYLCAWRVSRTTYEQYFGPGTRLTVT.

This clone was seen a single time. The V gene is TRBV9, the J gene TRBJ2-4; D possibly corresponds to TRBD1 (6 bases). The length of the CDR3 is 16 residues. Trimming removed 4 bases from V and 0 bases from J, with 14 bases in between. From germline, CDR1 is SGDLS and CDR2 YYNGEE. The CDR3 spells CASSPGDTSAKNIQYF. The CDR3 region has the DNA TGTGCCAGCAGCCCCGGGGACACCTCAGCCAAAAACATTCAGTACTTC. The whole variable domain, remainder taken from reference TRBV9 and TRBJ2-4, is DSGVTQTPKHLITATGQRVTLRCSPRSGDLSVYWYQQSLDQGLQFLIQYYNGEERAKGNILERFSAQQFPDLHSELNLSSLELGDSALYFCASSPGDTSAKNIQYFGAGTRLSVL.

The chain couples TRBV28 to TRBJ2-2, with D perhaps TRBD2 (6 bases). The germline V gene encodes CDR1 MDHEN and CDR2 SYDVKM. Trimming removed 4 bases at V and 8 bases at J, with 23 bases between. This CDR3 contains 17 residues. CDR3 protein: CASSSPGDAVKMGELFF. For the CDR3, the DNA is TGTGCCAGCAGTTCTCCGGGGGACGCGGTGAAGATGGGGGAGCTGTTTTTT. Full variable domain (outside the CDR3, taken from reference TRBV28 and TRBJ2-2): DVKVTQSSRYLVKRTGEKVFLECVQDMDHENMFWYRQDPGLGLRLIYFSYDVKMKEKGDIPEGYSVSREKKERFSLILESASTNQTSMYLCASSSPGDAVKMGELFFGEGSRLTVL.

V is TRBV5-4 and J is TRBJ1-2, with 8 positions matching TRBD1. Per germline, CDR1 SGHNT and CDR2 YYREEE (reference sequence). The CDR3 contains 14 residues. Unmatched junction bases numbered 6, after V lost 4 bases and J lost 4 bases. As DNA, the CDR3 is TGTGCCAGCAGCCCACAGGGGGGTTTCTATGGCTACACCTTC. Translated, it gives CASSPQGGFYGYTF.

J is TRBJ1-1 and V is TRBV5-1; D is unresolved. The CDR3 has 13 residues. Germline assignment: CDR1 SGHRS and CDR2 YFSETQ. Between the trimmed V and J ends, which lost 4 bases and 1 base, there was a span of 8 bases. CDR3 in DNA: TGCGCCAGCAGCCCCCATTCGAACACTGAAGCTTTCTTT. Translation gives CASSPHSNTEAFF.

The chain couples TRBV7-2 to TRBJ2-7; D ambiguous. V lost 6 bases and J lost 1, with 13 bases in between. The V gene's germline CDR1 is SGHTA and CDR2 FQGNSA. CDR3 length: 14 amino acids. The CDR3 DNA reads TGTGCCAGCAGGCCTGACTCTACTTCCTACGAGCAGTACTTC. Amino acids: CASRPDSTSYEQYF. Together with reference TRBV7-2 and TRBJ2-7, the CDR3 gives the full variable domain: GAGVSQSPSNKVTEKGKDVELRCDPISGHTALYWYRQSLGQGLEFLIYFQGNSAPDKSGLPSDRFSAERTGGSVSTLTIQRTQQEDSAVYLCASRPDSTSYEQYFGPGTRLTVT.

The V and J genes are TRBV7-9 and TRBJ2-5; D is unresolved. The CDR3 consists of 13 residues. Between the trimmed V and J ends, which lost 1 base and 5 bases, there was a span of 8 bases. Germline-derived CDR1 and CDR2 are SEHNR and FQNEAQ (reference sequence). For the CDR3, the DNA is TGTGCCAGCAGCTTAGACCTCGGGGAGACCCAGTACTTC. Translation gives CASSLDLGETQYF.

Of note for this clone: At one end the junction does not follow the germline gene, possibly because of a read error. The same CDR3 is also encoded by other DNA sequences in this sample. The rearrangement joins TRBV6-1 to TRBJ1-2; 8 positions agree with TRBD1. Per the germline V gene, CDR1 is MNHNS and CDR2 is SASEGT. The CDR3 is 13 amino acids. The CDR3 spells CASSGRGLDGYTF. The CDR3 DNA is TGTGCCAGCAGTGGCAGGGGGCTGGATGGCTACACTTTC.

The genes are TRBV2 and TRBJ2-7, with D possibly being TRBD1 or TRBD2 (5 bases each). CDR1 is SNHLY, CDR2 FYNNEI, per germline. The CDR3 spans 16 residues. Trimming left V 4 bases short and J 1 base short, with 17 bases between. CDR3 in DNA: TGTGCCAGCAGTGGGGGACGGCCAGCGACTTCCTACGAGCAGTACTTC. This translates into CASSGGRPATSYEQYF.

The chain employs TRBV5-1 and TRBJ2-2, with D maybe TRBD1 (5 bases). The CDR3 extends over 14 amino acids. Germline assignment: CDR1 SGHRS and CDR2 YFSETQ. V lost 3 bases and J lost 6, with 12 bases in between. CDR3: CASSWTPGSGELFF. The CDR3, as DNA: TGCGCCAGCAGCTGGACCCCAGGGTCCGGGGAGCTGTTTTTT.

This clone has only one observation. V gene TRBV7-9 combines with J gene TRBJ2-7; D gene ambiguous. This CDR3 has 13 amino acids. Per the germline V gene, CDR1 is SEHNR and CDR2 is FQNEAQ (reference sequence). V was trimmed by 5 bases and J by 2 bases, leaving 10 bases between them. Here the CDR3 reads CASSPPVAYEQYF. The DNA of the CDR3 is TGTGCCAGCAGCCCGCCCGTAGCCTACGAGCAGTACTTC.

This chain links TRBV7-9 with TRBJ2-2; the D gene is possibly TRBD2 (5 bases). The CDR3 extends over 15 amino acids. Germline CDR1 SEHNR, CDR2 FQNEAQ (reference sequence). Deletions cut 5 bases from V and 0 bases from J, with 10 bases between. The DNA for the CDR3 is TGTGCCAGCAGCCCCGGACTCTCGAACACCGGGGAGCTGTTTTTT. Protein: CASSPGLSNTGELFF.

This clone has only one observation. J is TRBJ2-3 and V is TRBV6-6, with a possible D match to TRBD2 (5 bases). Germline V gene sequence: CDR1 MNHNY, CDR2 SVGAGI (reference sequence). The ends were cut back, 5 bases at V and 7 bases at J, with 19 bases in the middle. The CDR3 spans 15 residues. CDR3 DNA sequence: TGTGCCAGCAGTCCTTCGGACTGGAGCAGGAATACGCAGTATTTT. Protein: CASSPSDWSRNTQYF.

The chain uses TRBV7-3 and TRBJ2-3, with D uncertain. Between the trimmed V and J ends, which lost 3 bases and 2 bases, there was a span of 6 bases. The CDR3 sequence is 13 residues long. Germline V CDR1 and CDR2: SGHTA, FQGTGA. In nucleotides, the CDR3 is TGTGCCAGCAGCTTCGGAGTCACAGATACGCAGTATTTT. This codes for CASSFGVTDTQYF.

This sequence joins TRBV28 and TRBJ2-1; 8 bases map to TRBD1. V trimming: 7 bases; J trimming: 12 bases; junction bases outside the gene matches: 5. Looked up from germline, CDR1 is MDHEN and CDR2 is SYDVKM. The CDR3 covers 11 residues. CDR3: CASTGTGSQFF. The DNA of the CDR3 is TGTGCCAGCACCGGGACAGGTTCGCAGTTCTTC.

The V and J genes are TRBV28 and TRBJ2-3; possible D gene TRBD1, 5 bases. There are 13 residues in the CDR3. V was trimmed by 4 bases and J by 7 bases, leaving 12 bases between them. The germline gives CDR1 MDHEN, CDR2 SYDVKM. CDR3 sequence (DNA): TGTGCCAGCAGTTCACCCGACAGCTATACGCAGTATTTT. Amino acid sequence: CASSSPDSYTQYF. Using reference TRBV28 and TRBJ2-3 for the parts outside the CDR3, the full variable domain is DVKVTQSSRYLVKRTGEKVFLECVQDMDHENMFWYRQDPGLGLRLIYFSYDVKMKEKGDIPEGYSVSREKKERFSLILESASTNQTSMYLCASSSPDSYTQYFGPGTRLTVL.